This T cell receptor (beta chain) derives from a study of cytomegalovirus exposure and HLA in healthy donors. The study ran its PCR with 60 Vbeta and 13 Jbeta primers. Only in-frame clones appear in the TCRdb table, and some are missing; sequencing was by immunoSEQ multiplex PCR. Among about 130,000 clones, 70% to 80% were seen once, and the ten largest hold 2.6%. This clone was found a few times. Its antigen is not known. The study's findings and limits: Donors belonging to an Asian-associated ancestry cluster reportedly showed fewer N-insertions in productive TCRs than the approximately 690-donor mean, according to what a later analysis found.

Trimming pared 7 bases from V and 5 bases from J, leaving 12 bases between. CDR1 and CDR2 from the germline V gene are LNHDA and SQIVND (reference sequence). The CDR3 is 14 residues long. The specimen sequenced was PBMCs. This sequence originates from a woman aged 55-70 years in good health and CMV-seropositive. The rearrangement links TRBV19 to TRBJ1-6, with unresolved D. The CDR3 protein is CASKLSHNNSPLHF. CDR3 sequence (DNA): TGTGCCAGTAAATTGAGCCATAATAATTCACCCCTCCACTTT.